The 18 T cell receptor beta chains listed next were all sequenced from one sample in a study of blood T cell repertoires in COVID-19. The method was immunoSEQ multiplex PCR; TCRdb's version includes in-frame clones alone and lacks a portion of them. This table has over 450,000 clones, around 90% appearing once. Sequencing was done on a sample of peripheral blood. These TCRs come from a woman in her forties or fifties with COVID-19, enrolled during active disease.

V gene TRBV6-6 combines with J gene TRBJ1-1, with D possibly being TRBD1 (5 bases). Trimming stripped 11 bases from V and 0 bases from J, with 19 bases between. Looked up from germline, CDR1 is MNHNY and CDR2 is SVGAGI (reference sequence). The CDR3 totals 15 residues. The chain's CDR3 is CAVKELGPMNTEAFF. CDR3 coding DNA: TGTGCCGTAAAAGAACTGGGGCCTATGAACACTGAAGCTTTCTTT.

The chain is built from TRBV5-1 and TRBJ1-2, with 9 bases that match TRBD1. Unmatched junction bases numbered 7, after V lost 5 bases and J lost 2 bases. The CDR3 sequence is 15 residues long. Germline V gives CDR1 SGHRS, CDR2 YFSETQ. The CDR3 sequence is CASSGGTGFNYGYTF. The CDR3 region has the DNA TGCGCCAGCAGTGGGGGGACAGGGTTCAACTATGGCTACACCTTC.

The chain couples TRBV29-1 to TRBJ2-4; possible D gene TRBD1, 6 bases. Between the trimmed V and J ends, which lost 6 bases and 11 bases, there was a span of 20 bases. This CDR3 is built from 13 residues. Germline V CDR1 and CDR2: SQVTM, ANQGSEA. CDR3 DNA sequence: TGCAGCGTCGTCAACAGGGCTCCTTTGGTTCAGTACTTC. This translates into CSVVNRAPLVQYF.

The chain uses TRBV9 and TRBJ1-6, with a tentative D call TRBD1 (5 bases). In germline, CDR1 is SGDLS, CDR2 YYNGEE. The CDR3 contains 17 residues. V lost 2 bases and J lost 11, with 23 bases in between. CDR3 bases: TGTGCCAGCAGCGTGACGATCGGGGGGTCCCTCAACCCACCCCTCCACTTT. Translation: CASSVTIGGSLNPPLHF.

In this sample, this clone turned up a few times. This sequence joins TRBV19 and TRBJ1-2; D gene uncertain. Trimming stripped 1 base from V and 4 bases from J, with 13 bases between. Germline values: CDR1 LNHDA, CDR2 SQIVND (reference sequence). This CDR3 has 15 residues. CDR3 sequence (DNA): TGTGCCAGTAGTATAGGGACTGCTACAATCTATGGCTACACCTTC. This sequence encodes CASSIGTATIYGYTF.

V usage is TRBV11-2 and J usage is TRBJ2-7; D call uncertain. Trimming removed 3 bases from V and 1 base from J, with 16 bases in between. Germline lookup yields CDR1 SGHAT and CDR2 FQNNGV. The CDR3 has 16 amino acids. The CDR3: CASSFVAVAGSYEQYF. CDR3 DNA sequence: TGTGCCAGCAGCTTTGTCGCTGTAGCCGGATCCTACGAGCAGTACTTC.

The chain is built from TRBV7-2 and TRBJ2-5; D is perhaps TRBD2 (5 bases). The germline V gene has CDR1 SGHTA and CDR2 FQGNSA. Trimming removed 1 base at V and 5 bases at J, with 17 bases between. This CDR3 has 16 amino acids. DNA for the CDR3: TGTGCCAGCAGCTTAGAGGGCGGGTTAAGAGGGGAGACCCAGTACTTC. Amino acids: CASSLEGGLRGETQYF.

The chain is built from TRBV28 and TRBJ1-5; no reliable D call. Germline V gene data show CDR1 as MDHEN and CDR2 as SYDVKM. Trimming stripped 4 bases from V and 7 bases from J, with 14 bases between. The length of the CDR3 is 14 residues. The CDR3 region is CASSSAERSQPQHF. CDR3 bases: TGTGCCAGCAGTTCCGCCGAGCGTAGCCAGCCCCAGCATTTT.

The chain is built from TRBV9 and TRBJ1-1; maybe TRBD1 (5 bases). The germline V and J ends were trimmed by 4 bases and 1 base, with 14 bases remaining between them. The CDR3 extends over 15 amino acids. The germline gives CDR1 SGDLS, CDR2 YYNGEE. The CDR3 bases are TGTGCCAGCAGCTCCTCGACAGCGTCGAACACTGAAGCTTTCTTT. This encodes CASSSSTASNTEAFF.

The chain employs TRBV18 and TRBJ1-2, with 7 positions matching TRBD1. V shed 1 base, J shed 1 base, and the junction held 3 bases outside the gene matches. The germline V gene encodes CDR1 KGHSH and CDR2 LQKENI. The CDR3 contains 15 residues. The CDR3 loop reads CASSPRQGGNYGYTF. The CDR3 DNA sequence: TGTGCCAGCTCACCACGACAGGGAGGTAACTATGGCTACACCTTC.

This chain joins TRBV19 and TRBJ1-2; 9 nucleotides agree with TRBD1. Germline CDR1 LNHDA, CDR2 SQIVND (reference sequence). Trimming removed 10 bases from V and 4 bases from J; junction bases left unmatched: 19. This CDR3 is 17 amino acids long. This CDR3 is CATKRTGDPIEGYGYTF. DNA of the CDR3: TGTGCCACGAAAAGGACAGGGGACCCAATTGAGGGCTATGGCTACACCTTC. Combining the CDR3 with reference TRBV19 and TRBJ1-2 gives the whole variable domain DGGITQSPKYLFRKEGQNVTLSCEQNLNHDAMYWYRQDPGQGLRLIYYSQIVNDFQKGDIAEGYSVSREKKESFPLTVTSAQKNPTAFYLCATKRTGDPIEGYGYTFGSGTRLTVV.

The chain is built from TRBV27 and TRBJ1-1; 8 nucleotides align to TRBD1. The germline V gene has CDR1 MNHEY and CDR2 SMNVEV (reference sequence). V was pared by 9 bases and J by 5 bases, with 14 bases of the junction left unmatched. The CDR3 has 15 amino acids. CDR3 sequence (DNA): TGTGCCAGTCTGGACAGGGCCGCCGGGAATACTGAAGCTTTCTTT. It yields the protein CASLDRAAGNTEAFF.

The chain combines TRBV13 with TRBJ1-6; 8 bases are shared with TRBD1. This CDR3 comprises 13 residues. V lost 3 bases, J lost 10 bases, and 2 bases stayed unmatched. Per the germline V gene, CDR1 is PRHDT and CDR2 is FYEKMQ (reference sequence). The CDR3 DNA follows: TGTGCCAGCAGCTTGACAGGGGTATCACCCCTCCACTTT. Its protein product is CASSLTGVSPLHF. Full variable domain (rest looked up from reference TRBV13 and TRBJ1-6): AAGVIQSPRHLIKEKRETATLKCYPIPRHDTVYWYQQGPGQDPQFLISFYEKMQSDKGSIPDRFSAQQFSDYHSELNMSSLELGDSALYFCASSLTGVSPLHFGNGTRLTVT.

This chain connects TRBV3-1 (or the pseudogene TRBV3-2) to TRBJ2-1, with TRBD1 identical over 7 bases. Germline V gene data show CDR1 as LGHDT and CDR2 as YNNKEL (reference sequence). The junction had 11 bases not matched to a gene; V was cut back by 1 base and J by 8 bases. CDR3 length: 16 amino acids. The CDR3 bases are TGTGCCAGCAGCCAAGTCCCGGGACAGCGGAGCGATGAGCAGTTCTTC. This sequence encodes CASSQVPGQRSDEQFF.

The rearrangement uses TRBV3-1 (or the pseudogene TRBV3-2) and TRBJ1-2, with D possibly matching TRBD1 (5 bases). V was pared by 4 bases and J by 8 bases, with 14 bases between. The CDR3 totals 13 residues. Germline CDR1 is LGHDT and CDR2 is YNNKEL (reference sequence). In DNA, the CDR3 is TGTGCCAGCAGCCCAGGTTGGGGGGACGGCTACACCTTC. Encoded protein: CASSPGWGDGYTF.

This clone was recorded once. The CDR3 DNA is TGTGCCAGCAGGTCCGGGACATGGAGCAATCAGCCCCAGCATTTT. This encodes CASRSGTWSNQPQHF. The V call is TRBV6-5, the J call TRBJ1-5; the D gene is possibly TRBD1 (6 bases). CDR1 MNHEY and CDR2 SVGAGI come from the germline V gene. The CDR3 totals 15 residues. V was cut by 6 bases and J by 1 base, with 13 bases left in between.

This chain links TRBV6-1 with TRBJ2-7, with 12 bases fitting TRBD2. V dropped 0 bases and J dropped 4; count of bases not matched to a gene: 13. This CDR3 spans 19 amino acids. Germline CDR1 is MNHNS and CDR2 is SASEGT. CDR3 DNA: TGTGCCAGCAGTGAAGCGCTTTTCTCGACTAGCGGGGGAGTTTACGAGCAGTACTTC. This codes for CASSEALFSTSGGVYEQYF.

About this clone itself: At the DNA level, this CDR3 is encoded by other sequences in the same sample as well. The chain employs TRBV10-1 and TRBJ1-1; D may be TRBD1 (6 bases). With 4 bases removed from V and 4 bases from J, the gap between germline ends came to 10 bases. The CDR3 consists of 13 residues. Germline CDR1 reads WNHNN; CDR2 reads SYGVQD (reference sequence). The DNA for the CDR3 is TGCGCCAGCAGTGCGGACAGCTCCACTGAAGCTTTCTTT. Its translation: CASSADSSTEAFF.